The 2 T cell receptor beta chains below were found in one sample sequenced in a study of OX40 agonist ivuxolimab in advanced cancers. The protocol was immunoSEQ multiplex PCR, while the TCRdb copy is restricted to in-frame clones and leaves out a portion. Here the sample spans more than 45,000 clones, approximately 80% being singletons. Sample: CD4+ or CD8+ T cells sorted from blood, taken in a trial of the OX40 agonist ivuxolimab. These receptors were taken from an adult with an advanced solid tumor such as melanoma, head and neck, liver or kidney cancer.

The rearrangement uses TRBV7-8 and TRBJ1-6; possible D gene TRBD1, 5 bases. Deletions cut 5 bases from V and 8 bases from J, with 13 bases between. CDR3 size: 14 residues. Germline V lookup: CDR1 SGHVS, CDR2 FQNEAQ. CDR3 amino acids: CASSPGLSDSPLHF. The CDR3 region has the DNA TGTGCCAGCAGCCCAGGGTTGTCGGATTCACCCCTCCACTTT. The full variable domain, rest sourced from reference TRBV7-8 and TRBJ1-6, is GAGVSQSPRYKVAKRGQDVALRCDPISGHVSLFWYQQALGQGPEFLTYFQNEAQLDKSGLPSDRFFAERPEGSVSTLKIQRTQQEDSAVYLCASSPGLSDSPLHFGNGTRLTVT.

The J gene is TRBJ2-3, the V gene TRBV27; no definite D call. The CDR3 is 14 amino acids. The V gene lost 2 bases and the J gene lost 2 bases, with 8 bases spanning the gap. Germline CDR1 reads MNHEY; CDR2 reads SMNVEV (reference sequence). CDR3 nucleotide sequence: TGTGCCAGCAGTTTAAGCAGGCACACAGATACGCAGTATTTT. Encoded protein: CASSLSRHTDTQYF.